The clone carrying this T cell receptor beta chain was picked up a small number of times. Germline values: CDR1 SGHRS, CDR2 YFSETQ. The CDR3 totals 14 residues. The V and J ends lost 0 bases and 2 bases respectively, with 8 bases between them. This sample was included in a study of patients and donors after allogeneic stem cell transplantation. TCRdb recomputed calls from the RT-PCR reads with MiXCR, one row per CDR3 protein. The sample consists of 410,000 or so distinct CDR3 sequences, about a sixth of them appearing once. The chain combines TRBV5-1 with TRBJ2-5; possible D gene TRBD2, 6 bases. The clonotype was recovered from a human donor who was either an allogeneic HSCT recipient or a stem cell or donor lymphocyte infusion donor (not recorded which). It is not recorded whose cells these are; they may come from a transplant donor. Source material: blood, either unsorted or a sorted T cell fraction (not recorded which). This chain's CDR3 is CASSLARGQETQYF. CDR3 DNA: TGCGCCAGCAGCTTGGCTCGGGGGCAAGAGACCCAGTACTTC.